This T cell receptor (beta chain) was captured in a study of T-cell reconstitution after alpha-beta-depleted transplantation in children. This clonotype was recorded at least ten times. The antigen remains unidentified. Preparation of the TCRbeta library involved a method that used unique molecular identifiers. TCRdb processed the PCR reads anew with MiXCR; each CDR3 protein has one entry. The sample carries hundreds of thousands of distinct CDR3 sequences, 6.5% to 9% recorded once. With 2 bases removed from V and 0 bases from J, the gap between germline ends came to 2 bases. This CDR3 has 13 residues. Germline CDR1 reads LGHDT; CDR2 reads YNNKEL (reference sequence). Overall study findings and caveats: The high TCRbeta diversity at day 60 in some patients came from surviving recipient T cells and thymic progenitors. T-cell counts and diversity at one year following transplant were attributed mainly to newly produced T cells.

The chain employs TRBV3-1 and TRBJ1-5; D not certain. This sample comprised PBMCs, mostly from graft donor cells, obtained 180 days after TCRalphabeta/CD19-depleted stem cell transplant. The clonotype originates from a male patient between 10 and 17 years old who had a stem cell transplant for acute lymphoblastic leukemia, so the T cells may come from the graft donor. CDR3 in DNA: TGTGCCAGCAGCCAATATAGCAATCAGCCCCAGCATTTT. The encoded protein is CASSQYSNQPQHF.